A single T cell receptor beta chain is shown here with its context. Its antigen is unknown. This entry comes from a study of shared clonotypes between healthy human individuals. Study-wide results and caveats: The donor pool, a small one, limited the genetic and exposure-history diversity represented.

Profiled with immunoSEQ multiplex PCR; TCRdb holds only in-frame clones, not every one. Here the sample spans approximately 2,300,000 clones, 85% to 95% being singletons. This clonotype was obtained from a young man in good health. Some clones in this sample may be carry-over from other donors' samples. Sequenced sample: naive CD4+ T cells from PBMCs. Subset described: CD45RA+ positively selected.

The CDR3 coding sequence is TGTGCCAGCAGTTTCGGGGGCAGGGGGTTAGGCTACACCTTC. Translation: CASSFGGRGLGYTF. The V call is TRBV2, the J call TRBJ1-2; 7 bases line up with TRBD1. V trimming: 5 bases; J trimming: 8 bases; junction bases outside the gene matches: 11. The CDR3 covers 14 residues. The germline V gene encodes CDR1 SNHLY and CDR2 FYNNEI.